The clone carrying this T cell receptor beta chain was observed at least ten times. The target antigen is unknown. Template material for amplifying TCR beta CDR3 regions consisted of RNA transcripts. The HTBI primer set served for first-round RT-PCR of the TCR CDR3. TCRdb re-derived calls from the multiplex PCR reads in MiXCR, one entry per CDR3 protein. The sample contains nearly 750,000 distinct CDR3 sequences, approximately 36% of which appear only once. The CDR3 is 14 residues long. Trimming removed 4 bases from V and 5 bases from J, with 14 bases in between. Hyperthyroidism of Graves' type that showed no ophthalmopathy progression within 18 months was stable. Hyperthyroidism, newly diagnosed and lasting under 2 months, affected patients aged 18 to 65. Diagnoses were established using clinical symptoms, serum thyroxine and TRAb, thyroid ultrasound and orbital computed tomography. The sample originates from a study of T cells in Graves' hyperthyroidism and ophthalmopathy.

Study observations and caveats: The model foresaw ophthalmopathy a median around 6 months prior to onset.

Specimen: blood. This chain uses TRBV12-3 or TRBV12-4 with TRBJ1-2; D possibly corresponds to TRBD1 (5 bases). The TCR originated in a woman in her thirties or forties with Graves' hyperthyroidism. CDR3 loop: CASSWRETVYGYTF. CDR3 bases: TGTGCCAGCAGTTGGCGAGAGACAGTGTATGGCTACACCTTC.